This section outlines one T cell receptor (beta chain) sequence together with its context. The entry originates in a study of radiation and T cells in renal cell carcinoma. The time point is: baseline pretreatment blood. The treatment here: 15 Gy SBRT to primary tumor, nephrectomy 4 weeks later. Serial blood draws occurred at baseline and 2 and 4 weeks post-SBRT. Profiled with immunoSEQ multiplex PCR; TCRdb holds only in-frame clones, not every one. Found here are some 150,000 clones, roughly 90% of them singletons; the top ten hold 12%. This receptor was identified in a woman between 45 and 65 years old with renal cell carcinoma. The sample here was blood, taken from a patient whose treatment included radiotherapy and nephrectomy.

CDR3 residues: CASSLSGGEGGYTF. The CDR3 DNA reads as TGCGCCAGCAGCTTGTCAGGGGGCGAGGGAGGCTACACCTTC. The rearrangement joins TRBV5-1 to TRBJ1-2, with 8 bases lining up with TRBD1. The CDR3 covers 14 residues. The V and J ends lost 1 base and 8 bases, in that order; junction bases with no gene match: 7. Germline lookup yields CDR1 SGHRS and CDR2 YFSETQ.